Shown below are 17 T cell receptor beta chains from a single sample sequenced in a study of T cell repertoires in cytomegalovirus infection. These receptors' targets are unknown. TCRdb re-derived calls from the reads in MiXCR, one entry per CDR3 protein. Among about 140,000 distinct CDR3 sequences listed, 30% to 40% were seen once. The sequenced sample was CD8+ T cells from cultured PBMCs, obtained from culture after CMV antigen stimulation. These receptors all come from a human donor in good health (CMV status not recorded). Some clones in this sample may be carry-over from other donors' samples.

This clonotype was picked up one time. The CDR3, as DNA: TGCAGCCTCCCGGGGAGGGGTTACGAGCAGTACTTC. The encoded protein is CSLPGRGYEQYF. The chain combines TRBV20-1 with TRBJ2-7; TRBD2 matches at 7 bases. Germline CDR1 and CDR2: DFQATT and SNEGSKA (reference sequence). This CDR3 is built from 12 residues.

In its sample, this clonotype was seen many times. J is TRBJ2-1 and V is TRBV6-6; no reliable D call. The germline V gene encodes CDR1 MNHNY and CDR2 SVGAGI (reference sequence). This CDR3 comprises 15 residues. V was shortened by 0 bases and J by 0 bases, with 6 bases between the two germline ends. CDR3 in DNA: TGTGCCAGCAGTTACTCGGGTAGCTCCTACAATGAGCAGTTCTTC. Amino acid sequence: CASSYSGSSYNEQFF.

This clonotype was counted between two and nine times. The rearrangement joins TRBV6-6 to TRBJ2-5; D possibly corresponds to TRBD1 (5 bases). The germline V gene encodes CDR1 MNHNY and CDR2 SVGAGI (reference sequence). CDR3 length: 14 amino acids. V was clipped by 2 bases and J by 5 bases, with 12 bases between them. The CDR3 region has the DNA TGTGCCAGCAGTTACCAGGACATAAAGGAGACCCAGTACTTC. This gives the protein CASSYQDIKETQYF.

V usage is TRBV2 and J usage is TRBJ2-7; D unresolved. Trimming stripped 3 bases from V and 3 bases from J, with 6 bases between. The CDR3 has 12 amino acids. Germline V gene lookup returns CDR1 SNHLY and CDR2 FYNNEI. In nucleotides, the CDR3 is TGTGCCAGCAGTGATATGGGCTACGAGCAGTACTTC. Protein: CASSDMGYEQYF. Filled out from reference TRBV2 and TRBJ2-7, the complete variable domain reads EPEVTQTPSHQVTQMGQEVILRCVPISNHLYFYWYRQILGQKVEFLVSFYNNEISEKSEIFDDQFSVERPDGSNFTLKIRSTKLEDSAMYFCASSDMGYEQYFGPGTRLTVT.

By sample fraction, this clonotype is medium-sized. The chain uses TRBV7-2 and TRBJ2-7; 7 positions match TRBD1. The CDR3 is 14 amino acids. The trim removed 3 bases at V and 4 bases at J, leaving 6 bases unmatched. Germline CDR1 and CDR2: SGHTA and FQGNSA. The CDR3 region has the DNA TGTGCCAGCAGCTTCCGACAGGGCCTATACGAGCAGTACTTC. It encodes CASSFRQGLYEQYF.

The CDR3 loop is CASSFRSGGYEQYF. The CDR3 DNA reads TGTGCCAGCAGTTTCCGGAGCGGGGGTTACGAGCAGTACTTC. The gene calls are TRBV27 and TRBJ2-7; 8 bases agree with TRBD2. Germline CDR1 reads MNHEY; CDR2 reads SMNVEV (reference sequence). The CDR3 sequence is 14 residues long. V gave up 3 bases and J gave up 4 bases; unmatched junction bases: 5.

The V and J genes are TRBV12-3 or TRBV12-4 and TRBJ2-3; TRBD1 agrees at 11 bases. The ends lost 7 bases at V and 0 bases at J; junction bases unmatched: 12. CDR3 length equals 18 residues. The DNA for the CDR3 is TGTGCCAGCACCGGAGGGCCCGGGACAGGGGGTAGCACAGATACGCAGTATTTT. Protein product: CASTGGPGTGGSTDTQYF.

V is TRBV29-1 and J is TRBJ1-2; TRBD1 matches 8 bases. CDR3 length equals 17 residues. V lost 3 bases and J lost 0; bases outside the gene matches: 12. Germline CDR1 reads SQVTM; CDR2 reads ANQGSEA. The CDR3 is CSVEVFGQGLSNYGYTF. The DNA for the CDR3 is TGCAGCGTTGAGGTTTTTGGACAGGGTCTCTCTAACTATGGCTACACCTTC.

This clonotype was seen a few times. Here the CDR3 reads CASSVDSFNQPQHF. CDR3 coding DNA: TGTGCCAGCTCCGTCGACAGCTTCAATCAGCCCCAGCATTTT. The V and J genes are TRBV9 and TRBJ1-5; D is possibly TRBD1 (5 bases). Trimming removed 7 bases at V and 3 bases at J, with 14 bases between. The germline V gene has CDR1 SGDLS and CDR2 YYNGEE. This CDR3 spans 14 amino acids.

The J gene is TRBJ2-3, the V gene TRBV7-6; D may match TRBD1 or TRBD2 (5 bases each). This CDR3 is 14 amino acids long. Germline loops: CDR1 SGHVS, CDR2 FNYEAQ. V lost 5 bases and J 10 bases, leaving 19 bases between the germline ends. The CDR3 nucleotides read TGTGCCAGCAGCCCTTGGGACCCACAACGCCCGCAGTATTTT. Translated, it gives CASSPWDPQRPQYF.

This clonotype was seen only a few times. For the CDR3, the DNA is TGTGCCAGCAGCTACAGAGGGATAGCCTACAATGAGCAGTTCTTC. Protein sequence: CASSYRGIAYNEQFF. The rearrangement links TRBV12-3 or TRBV12-4 to TRBJ2-1; possible D gene TRBD2, 5 bases. Trimming removed 6 bases from V and 2 bases from J, with 14 bases in between. The CDR3 covers 15 residues.

This clonotype was observed a few times. The rearrangement uses TRBV7-2 and TRBJ2-7; D is ambiguous. CDR1 and CDR2 (germline): SGHTA, FQGNSA. Trimming took 1 base from V and 2 from J, leaving 6 bases between them. The CDR3 totals 13 residues. CDR3 DNA: TGTGCCAGCAGCTTAGGCAGACCCTACGAGCAGTACTTC. Amino acids: CASSLGRPYEQYF.

This rearrangement joins TRBV12-3 or TRBV12-4 to TRBJ1-1; the D is unclear. CDR3 size: 13 residues. The V and J ends lost 3 bases and 3 bases respectively, with 8 bases between them. CDR3 sequence (DNA): TGTGCCAGCAGTTTCTACGGGGACACTGAAGCTTTCTTT. This translates into CASSFYGDTEAFF.

V usage is TRBV19 and J usage is TRBJ1-2; 7 nucleotides agree with TRBD1. The V segment lost 7 bases and the J segment 6 bases; nucleotides outside the gene matches: 14. Germline V gene lookup returns CDR1 LNHDA and CDR2 SQIVND (reference sequence). The CDR3 contains 15 residues. CDR3 residues: CASNPRVLGTDGYTF. CDR3 sequence (DNA): TGTGCCAGTAACCCAAGAGTTCTCGGGACAGATGGCTACACCTTC.

This clonotype was observed many times. The V and J genes are TRBV27 and TRBJ2-2; D is perhaps TRBD1 or TRBD2 (6 bases each). V lost 6 bases, J lost 4 bases, and 18 bases lay in between. Germline assignment: CDR1 MNHEY and CDR2 SMNVEV (reference sequence). This CDR3 region has 16 residues. This CDR3 is CASRDDKGGGTGELFF. The CDR3 nucleotides are TGTGCCAGCAGAGACGACAAGGGGGGCGGCACCGGGGAGCTGTTTTTT.

The V gene is TRBV4-2, the J gene TRBJ2-2, with D uncertain. CDR3 size: 16 residues. The ends were cut back, 0 bases at V and 5 bases at J, with 13 bases in the middle. CDR1 LGHNA and CDR2 YNFKEQ come from the germline V gene. For the CDR3, the DNA is TGTGCCAGCAGCCAAGAGGAGAGAAGTAGGACCGGGGAGCTGTTTTTT. The encoded protein is CASSQEERSRTGELFF.

The V and J genes are TRBV4-2 and TRBJ1-1; 7 nucleotides agree with TRBD1. V shed 3 bases and J 0 bases; nucleotides not matched to a gene: 1. This CDR3 spans 14 amino acids. Germline values: CDR1 LGHNA, CDR2 YNFKEQ. CDR3 region: CASSQGQLNTEAFF. CDR3 DNA sequence: TGTGCCAGCAGCCAGGGACAGCTGAACACTGAAGCTTTCTTT.